Following are 11 T cell receptor beta chains from one sample sequenced in a study of T cell responses to AZD1222 COVID-19 vaccine. Assay: immunoSEQ multiplex PCR; the TCRdb copy retains only in-frame clones and omits some. The sample has 100,000 to 150,000 clones; approximately 88% are singletons. The specimen was peripheral blood, collected on day 0 of AZD1222 vaccination. These receptors came from an adult in good health.

The count of this clone is one. The chain links TRBV18 to TRBJ1-3; tentatively, D is TRBD1 (5 bases). The CDR3 spans 16 residues. V lost 3 bases and J 4 bases, leaving 16 bases between the germline ends. CDR1 KGHSH and CDR2 LQKENI come from the germline V gene. The CDR3 is CASSPLDGARGNTIYF. The CDR3 DNA follows: TGTGCCAGCTCACCGCTTGACGGGGCCAGAGGAAACACCATATATTTT.

This clone was recorded only once. The chain recombines TRBV19 with TRBJ1-2, with D tentatively TRBD1 (5 bases). Germline V gives CDR1 LNHDA, CDR2 SQIVND (reference sequence). V was pared by 4 bases and J by 2 bases, with 11 bases between. The CDR3 has 14 residues. The CDR3 DNA sequence: TGTGCCAGTAGTACCCCGGGACTGAACTATGGCTACACCTTC. Protein sequence: CASSTPGLNYGYTF.

V is TRBV11-3 and J is TRBJ2-5, with 7 bases identical to TRBD1. Germline CDR1 and CDR2: SGHNT and YENEEA. With V trimmed by 5 bases and J by 0 bases, 9 bases remained unmatched. This CDR3 comprises 16 residues. The CDR3 nucleotides are TGTGCCAGCAGCGCCTCCAGACAGGGCGACCAAGAGACCCAGTACTTC. Translating it yields CASSASRQGDQETQYF.

This clone was found a few times. This chain connects TRBV6-1 to TRBJ2-5; D may be TRBD2 (5 bases). Deletions cut 1 base from V and 10 bases from J, with 13 bases between. CDR1 and CDR2 (germline): MNHNS, SASEGT. CDR3 length: 13 residues. For the CDR3, the DNA is TGTGCCAGCAGTGAAGAGGCCCCACGGGACCAGTACTTC. Translated, it gives CASSEEAPRDQYF.

The chain links TRBV11-2 to TRBJ2-6; D possibly corresponds to TRBD2 (5 bases). The V gene lost 5 bases and the J gene lost 3 bases, with 14 bases spanning the gap. Looked up from germline, CDR1 is SGHAT and CDR2 is FQNNGV. The CDR3 sequence is 16 residues long. The CDR3 DNA sequence: TGTGCCAGCAGCCCGCTCAGGAGGTATGGGGCCAACGTCCTGACTTTC. It codes for CASSPLRRYGANVLTF.

This chain uses TRBV6-5 with TRBJ2-4, with 7 positions matching TRBD2. The CDR3 is made up of 14 amino acids. Germline V gene sequence: CDR1 MNHEY, CDR2 SVGAGI. Germline trimming cut 6 bases from V and 8 bases from J; bases unmatched to any gene: 10. For the CDR3, the DNA is TGTGCCAGCAGGAGTCGGGGAGGGTTGGACATTCAGTACTTC. Its translation: CASRSRGGLDIQYF.

V and J are TRBV10-3 and TRBJ1-1; D is perhaps TRBD1 (5 bases). CDR3 length equals 11 residues. V lost 9 bases, J lost 1 base, and 6 bases lay in between. The germline CDR1 and CDR2 sequences are ENHRY and SYGVKD. CDR3 nucleotides: TGTGCCATACAGGAGAACACTGAAGCTTTCTTT. It translates to CAIQENTEAFF.

The chain has TRBV3-1 (or the pseudogene TRBV3-2) and TRBJ1-2, with D tentatively TRBD1 (6 bases). V was cut by 1 base and J by 2 bases, with 11 bases left in between. From germline, CDR1 is LGHDT and CDR2 YNNKEL (reference sequence). CDR3 size: 15 residues. CDR3 sequence reads: CASSQADRINYGYTF. The DNA for the CDR3 is TGTGCCAGCAGCCAAGCCGACAGGATCAACTATGGCTACACCTTC.

This clone is a singleton in its sample. The rearrangement joins TRBV19 to TRBJ2-3, with TRBD2 matching over 7 bases. The trim removed 3 bases at V and 4 bases at J, leaving 4 bases unmatched. The CDR3 sequence is 14 residues long. The germline V gene encodes CDR1 LNHDA and CDR2 SQIVND (reference sequence). Here the CDR3 reads CASSIGRESDTQYF. The CDR3 region has the DNA TGTGCCAGTAGTATTGGGCGGGAGTCAGATACGCAGTATTTT.

This chain uses TRBV7-9 with TRBJ2-7; D not certain. The CDR3 totals 16 residues. V lost 2 bases, J lost 0 bases, and 14 bases lay in between. The germline CDR1 and CDR2 sequences are SEHNR and FQNEAQ (reference sequence). The CDR3 loop reads CASSLSLQLSSYEQYF. Written as DNA, the CDR3 is TGTGCCAGCAGCTTATCCTTACAACTTAGCTCCTACGAGCAGTACTTC. The entire variable domain, with the rest obtained from reference TRBV7-9 and TRBJ2-7, is as follows: DTGVSQNPRHKITKRGQNVTFRCDPISEHNRLYWYRQTLGQGPEFLTYFQNEAQLEKSRLLSDRFSAERPKGSFSTLEIQRTEQGDSAMYLCASSLSLQLSSYEQYFGPGTRLTVT.

The chain carries TRBV15 and TRBJ2-7; TRBD2 aligns across 13 bases. The CDR3 runs 16 residues. V shed 1 base, J shed 3 bases, and the junction held 3 bases outside the gene matches. Germline CDR1 and CDR2: LNHNV and YYDKDF (reference sequence). This chain's CDR3 is CATSRGRLAGGYEQYF. The CDR3 DNA reads TGTGCCACCAGCAGAGGGAGACTAGCGGGAGGCTACGAGCAGTACTTC.